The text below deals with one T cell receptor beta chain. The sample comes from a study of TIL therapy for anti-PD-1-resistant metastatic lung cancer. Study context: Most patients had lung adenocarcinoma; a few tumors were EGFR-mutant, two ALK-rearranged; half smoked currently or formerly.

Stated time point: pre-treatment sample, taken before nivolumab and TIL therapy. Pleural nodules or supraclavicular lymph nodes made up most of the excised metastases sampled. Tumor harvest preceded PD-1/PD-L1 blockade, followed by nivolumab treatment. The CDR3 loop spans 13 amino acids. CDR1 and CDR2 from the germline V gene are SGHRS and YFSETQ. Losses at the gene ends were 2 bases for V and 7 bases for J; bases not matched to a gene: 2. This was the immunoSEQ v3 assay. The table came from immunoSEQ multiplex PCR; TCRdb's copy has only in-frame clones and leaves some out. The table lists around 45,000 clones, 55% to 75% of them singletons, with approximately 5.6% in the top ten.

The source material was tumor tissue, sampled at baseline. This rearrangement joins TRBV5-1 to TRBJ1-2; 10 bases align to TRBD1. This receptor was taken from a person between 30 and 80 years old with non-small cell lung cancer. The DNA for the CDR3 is TGCGCCAGCAGCTTCCGGGACAGGGGTGGCTACACCTTC. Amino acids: CASSFRDRGGYTF.